The 9 T cell receptor beta chains reported below all come from one sample, sequenced in a study of blood T cell repertoires in COVID-19. Method: immunoSEQ multiplex PCR; TCRdb's copy keeps in-frame clones and lacks some. This sample carries a few hundred thousand clones, approximately 84% of them seen once, and the ten largest clones take about 15%. Sequencing was done on a sample of PBMCs or T cells enriched from blood (not recorded which). These receptors originate from a man aged 35 to 55 who had recovered from COVID-19.

The V gene is TRBV2, the J gene TRBJ1-2; maybe TRBD1 (5 bases). The germline V gene has CDR1 SNHLY and CDR2 FYNNEI. Trimming took off 7 bases at V and 6 bases at J, with 21 bases between the two ends. The CDR3 is made up of 15 amino acids. CDR3 protein: CASKPGGVREDGYTF. DNA of the CDR3: TGTGCCAGCAAGCCCGGGGGGGTTCGAGAGGATGGCTACACCTTC.

CDR3 coding DNA: TGTGCCAGCAGTTTAGGATACAGTTTGGAAGCTTTCTTT. Its protein product is CASSLGYSLEAFF. The V and J genes are TRBV28 and TRBJ1-1; no definite D call. Germline CDR1 MDHEN, CDR2 SYDVKM. Trimming took off 2 bases at V and 8 bases at J, with 12 bases between the two ends. This CDR3 has 13 residues.

In nucleotides, the CDR3 is TGTGCCAGCAGTCCGTTGACAAAAGCTGGGGCCAACGTCCTGACTTTC. This sequence encodes CASSPLTKAGANVLTF. The chain employs TRBV28 and TRBJ2-6; D unclear. The CDR3 is 16 amino acids. The germline V gene encodes CDR1 MDHEN and CDR2 SYDVKM. V was clipped by 5 bases and J by 2 bases, with 13 bases between them.

The J gene is TRBJ2-7, the V gene TRBV18, with 7 positions matching TRBD1. From germline, CDR1 is KGHSH and CDR2 LQKENI. The V gene end was trimmed by 0 bases and the J gene end by 6 bases; junction bases not matched to a gene: 11. This CDR3 is 16 amino acids long. The CDR3 loop is CASSPPRTGSNVEQYF. Written as DNA, the CDR3 is TGTGCCAGCTCACCACCCCGGACAGGCTCCAACGTCGAGCAGTACTTC.

The chain uses TRBV5-4 and TRBJ2-7, with D possibly matching TRBD1 (6 bases). The V gene's germline CDR1 is SGHNT and CDR2 YYREEE (reference sequence). This CDR3 contains 13 residues. V was clipped by 6 bases and J by 0 bases, with 10 bases between them. Written as DNA, the CDR3 is TGTGCCAGCAACCGGGACAACTCCTACGAGCAGTACTTC. It codes for CASNRDNSYEQYF.

The J gene is TRBJ1-2, the V gene TRBV7-9; tentative D call: TRBD1 (6 bases). The CDR3 totals 13 residues. The germline gives CDR1 SEHNR, CDR2 FQNEAQ (reference sequence). V lost 5 bases, J lost 4 bases, and 11 bases lay in between. The CDR3 DNA follows: TGTGCCAGCAGCGGTGACAGGATCTATGGCTACACCTTC. Translation: CASSGDRIYGYTF.

J is TRBJ2-7 and V is TRBV19, with 9 bases fitting TRBD2. CDR3 length equals 15 residues. Looked up from germline, CDR1 is LNHDA and CDR2 is SQIVND (reference sequence). J lost 0 bases, V lost 4 bases, and 4 bases had no gene match. CDR3 protein: CASSTLAGFSYEQYF. CDR3 coding DNA: TGTGCCAGTAGTACCCTAGCGGGGTTCTCCTACGAGCAGTACTTC.

V gene TRBV2 combines with J gene TRBJ2-1; 7 nucleotides match TRBD2. The germline CDR1 and CDR2 sequences are SNHLY and FYNNEI. The CDR3 has 16 residues. Germline trimming cut 6 bases from V and 0 bases from J; bases unmatched to any gene: 8. The CDR3 nucleotides read TGTGCCAGCAGACCTTCTAGCGGTTTCTCCTACAATGAGCAGTTCTTC. Its translation is CASRPSSGFSYNEQFF. The full variable domain, its missing parts supplied by reference TRBV2 and TRBJ2-1, is EPEVTQTPSHQVTQMGQEVILRCVPISNHLYFYWYRQILGQKVEFLVSFYNNEISEKSEIFDDQFSVERPDGSNFTLKIRSTKLEDSAMYFCASRPSSGFSYNEQFFGPGTRLTVL.

This sequence joins TRBV4-1 and TRBJ1-6, with a tentative D call TRBD1 (5 bases). The CDR3 covers 19 residues. Looked up from germline, CDR1 is MGHRA and CDR2 is YSYEKL. The V and J ends lost 0 bases and 6 bases respectively, with 21 bases between them. The CDR3 coding sequence is TGCGCCAGCAGCCAAGATGGGGGGGAGATGAAGGCGCTTAATTCACCCCTCCACTTT. It translates to CASSQDGGEMKALNSPLHF.